These 22 T cell receptor beta chains share one sample of origin, sequenced in a study of shared clonotypes between healthy human individuals. Repertoires were generated with immunoSEQ multiplex PCR, while TCRdb's copy carries only in-frame clones and drops some. The table includes some 700,000 clones, 90% detected once. The sample was memory CD8+ T cells from PBMCs. Noted subset: CD45RO+ cells pooled with CCR7-negative TemRA cells. The receptors come from a man aged 18 to 35 in good health. Some clones in this sample may be carry-over from other donors' samples.

The CDR3 DNA is TGTGCCAGCAGCCCCTCACAGGGCTACGAGCAGTACTTC. Residues: CASSPSQGYEQYF. V gene TRBV5-4 combines with J gene TRBJ2-7; maybe TRBD1 (6 bases). Germline CDR1 SGHNT, CDR2 YYREEE (reference sequence). CDR3 size: 13 residues. Trimming removed 4 bases at V and 3 bases at J, with 11 bases between.

The chain combines TRBV19 with TRBJ2-1, with 15 bases aligning to TRBD2. The junction had 9 bases not matched to a gene; V was cut back by 5 bases and J by 10 bases. There are 16 residues in the CDR3. CDR1 is LNHDA and CDR2 is SQIVND in the germline V gene (reference sequence). CDR3 bases: TGTGCCAGTAGTCCCAGGACTAGCGGGAGGGCCGGGGAGCAGTTCTTC. This codes for CASSPRTSGRAGEQFF.

V and J are TRBV27 and TRBJ2-1; tentative D call: TRBD2 (6 bases). V was shortened by 3 bases and J by 7 bases, with 13 bases between the two germline ends. Germline V gene sequence: CDR1 MNHEY, CDR2 SMNVEV (reference sequence). The CDR3 consists of 14 residues. In nucleotides, the CDR3 is TGTGCCAGCAGTTTCCCTGGGACTGTTAATGAGCAGTTCTTC. The encoded protein is CASSFPGTVNEQFF.

The sample holds one count of this clone. This sequence joins TRBV27 and TRBJ1-5, with 7 bases matching TRBD1. The CDR3 sequence is 16 residues long. With V trimmed by 3 bases and J by 1 base, 6 bases remained unmatched. The V gene's germline CDR1 is MNHEY and CDR2 SMNVEV (reference sequence). CDR3 nucleotides: TGTGCCAGCAGTTTCGGAGGGGGCTTCAGCAATCAGCCCCAGCATTTT. It specifies CASSFGGGFSNQPQHF.

The chain is built from TRBV28 and TRBJ2-1; the D is unclear. The germline CDR1 and CDR2 sequences are MDHEN and SYDVKM. Trimming left V 1 base short and J 8 bases short, with 3 bases between. The CDR3 sequence is 11 residues long. Here the CDR3 DNA reads TGTGCCAGCAGTTTATTCTATGAGCAGTTCTTC. Translation: CASSLFYEQFF.

CDR3 loop: CASSFLLRESISSNTGELFF. The CDR3 DNA follows: TGTGCCAGCAGCTTCCTGCTCCGGGAGTCAATTTCATCGAACACCGGGGAGCTGTTTTTT. The V and J genes are TRBV5-4 and TRBJ2-2; the D gene is possibly TRBD2 (6 bases). The CDR3 contains 20 residues. Germline lookup yields CDR1 SGHNT and CDR2 YYREEE (reference sequence). V was clipped by 2 bases and J by 0 bases, with 23 bases between them.

The CDR3 bases are TGCGCCAGCAGCCAAGCGGGCACAGCGGAGCAGTTCTTC. Protein: CASSQAGTAEQFF. This chain links TRBV4-1 with TRBJ2-1; D not certain. This CDR3 is built from 13 residues. The germline V gene encodes CDR1 MGHRA and CDR2 YSYEKL. V was clipped by 1 base and J by 10 bases, with 11 bases between them.

V is TRBV5-8 and J is TRBJ2-1; D is perhaps TRBD1 or TRBD2 (7 bases each). Per the germline V gene, CDR1 is SGHTS and CDR2 is YDEGEE. The ends were cut back, 4 bases at V and 3 bases at J, with 17 bases in the middle. The CDR3 length is 16 residues. CDR3 in amino acids: CASSPFQGEGYNEQFF. The CDR3 nucleotides read TGTGCCAGCAGCCCCTTCCAGGGGGAGGGCTACAATGAGCAGTTCTTC.

The chain couples TRBV19 to TRBJ2-7; D might be TRBD1 (5 bases). CDR1 is LNHDA, CDR2 SQIVND, per germline (reference sequence). The CDR3 loop spans 11 amino acids. Between the trimmed V and J ends, which lost 9 bases and 3 bases, there was a span of 9 bases. The CDR3 coding sequence is TGTGCCAGCACAGGAAACTACGAGCAGTACTTC. Translation gives CASTGNYEQYF.

This chain connects TRBV7-8 to TRBJ2-4; 7 positions agree with TRBD1. Germline CDR1 SGHVS, CDR2 FQNEAQ. The junction had 18 bases not matched to a gene; V was cut back by 2 bases and J by 5 bases. The CDR3 is 19 residues long. This CDR3 is CASSLSRDSAFLRENIQYF. CDR3 nucleotide sequence: TGTGCCAGCAGCTTATCCCGGGACAGTGCGTTTTTGAGGGAAAACATTCAGTACTTC.

The chain carries TRBV27 and TRBJ1-5, with D maybe TRBD1 (5 bases). The ends were cut back, 3 bases at V and 2 bases at J, with 8 bases in the middle. The CDR3 is made up of 14 amino acids. Germline-derived CDR1 and CDR2 are MNHEY and SMNVEV (reference sequence). CDR3 sequence: CASSFVGGNQPQHF. CDR3 DNA sequence: TGTGCCAGCAGTTTCGTGGGGGGCAATCAGCCCCAGCATTTT.

The rearrangement joins TRBV6-1 to TRBJ1-5; 9 positions agree with TRBD1. Germline-derived CDR1 and CDR2 are MNHNS and SASEGT. J lost 0 bases, V lost 2 bases, and 8 bases had no gene match. The CDR3 is made up of 18 amino acids. The CDR3 protein is CASSERRGTGTSNQPQHF. The DNA for the CDR3 is TGTGCCAGCAGTGAAAGGAGAGGGACAGGGACTAGCAATCAGCCCCAGCATTTT.

The chain carries TRBV19 and TRBJ1-5; no clear D gene. CDR3 length equals 13 residues. V lost 4 bases and J lost 3, with 7 bases in between. Germline-derived CDR1 and CDR2 are LNHDA and SQIVND (reference sequence). CDR3 protein: CASSTLTNQPQHF. CDR3 DNA sequence: TGTGCCAGTAGTACACTAACCAATCAGCCCCAGCATTTT. The full variable domain, with the rest looked up from reference TRBV19 and TRBJ1-5, is DGGITQSPKYLFRKEGQNVTLSCEQNLNHDAMYWYRQDPGQGLRLIYYSQIVNDFQKGDIAEGYSVSREKKESFPLTVTSAQKNPTAFYLCASSTLTNQPQHFGDGTRLSIL.

Remarks on this clone: The sample contains more than one DNA sequence encoding this CDR3. The rearrangement joins TRBV28 to TRBJ2-1; D remains unclear. The ends were cut back, 4 bases at V and 7 bases at J, with 2 bases in the middle. Germline CDR1 is MDHEN and CDR2 is SYDVKM. This CDR3 region has 10 residues. The CDR3 is CASSSNEQFF. As DNA, the CDR3 is TGTGCCAGCAGTTCGAATGAGCAGTTCTTC.

V is TRBV14 and J is TRBJ2-7, with D perhaps being TRBD1 or TRBD2 (5 bases each). Germline CDR1 and CDR2: SGHDN and FVKESK. V lost 1 base and J lost 7, with 17 bases in between. This CDR3 has 15 amino acids. CDR3 sequence: CASSQVGAFPGEQYF. CDR3 bases: TGTGCCAGCAGCCAAGTAGGGGCGTTCCCGGGGGAGCAGTACTTC.

The chain carries TRBV2 and TRBJ2-1; D may be TRBD1 (5 bases). Germline V gives CDR1 SNHLY, CDR2 FYNNEI. The germline V and J ends were trimmed by 6 bases and 4 bases, with 10 bases remaining between them. There are 13 residues in the CDR3. CDR3 residues: CASSDTGYNEQFF. In nucleotides, the CDR3 is TGTGCCAGCAGCGACACAGGTTACAATGAGCAGTTCTTC.

This clone was seen a few times. The rearrangement joins TRBV27 to TRBJ1-2; D not certain. The CDR3 is 16 amino acids. Trimming left V 6 bases short and J 4 bases short, with 21 bases between. From germline, CDR1 is MNHEY and CDR2 SMNVEV (reference sequence). The CDR3 nucleotides read TGTGCCAGCAGCCCTTCGGTGGGCAGGATTAGCTATGGCTACACCTTC. This codes for CASSPSVGRISYGYTF.

This clone was picked up a small number of times. CDR3 nucleotides: TGTGCCAGTAGCTGGGTTTGGAACGGGCAGAACACTGAAGCTTTCTTT. Encoded protein: CASSWVWNGQNTEAFF. The genes are TRBV19 and TRBJ1-1; D call uncertain. Trimming removed 6 bases at V and 1 base at J, with 18 bases between. The CDR3 has 16 residues. In germline, CDR1 is LNHDA, CDR2 SQIVND (reference sequence).

The chain recombines TRBV7-9 with TRBJ2-1; D possibly corresponds to TRBD2 (6 bases). This CDR3 has 15 residues. The germline gives CDR1 SEHNR, CDR2 FQNEAQ (reference sequence). Trimming took 8 bases from V and 0 from J, leaving 14 bases between them. CDR3 region: CASLGGQSSYNEQFF. Here the CDR3 DNA reads TGTGCCAGCTTAGGAGGGCAGAGCTCCTACAATGAGCAGTTCTTC.

J is TRBJ1-1 and V is TRBV13, with D unclear. CDR1 is PRHDT and CDR2 is FYEKMQ in the germline V gene (reference sequence). The V gene lost 6 bases and the J gene lost 1 base, with 9 bases spanning the gap. This CDR3 has 13 amino acids. CDR3 coding DNA: TGTGCCAGCAGACCAACAACGAACACTGAAGCTTTCTTT. Encoded protein: CASRPTTNTEAFF.

The chain combines TRBV15 with TRBJ2-1; TRBD1 matches at 8 bases. Germline CDR1 LNHNV, CDR2 YYDKDF (reference sequence). The junction had 4 bases not matched to a gene; V was cut back by 0 bases and J by 3 bases. There are 16 residues in the CDR3. The chain's CDR3 is CATSRDTGGLYNEQFF. DNA for the CDR3: TGTGCCACCAGCAGAGATACAGGGGGTCTCTACAATGAGCAGTTCTTC.

The sample holds one count of this clone. V gene TRBV15 combines with J gene TRBJ2-1; the D gene is possibly TRBD2 (6 bases). The germline CDR1 and CDR2 sequences are LNHNV and YYDKDF (reference sequence). The CDR3 has 14 residues. Deletions cut 0 bases from V and 8 bases from J, with 11 bases between. The CDR3, as DNA: TGTGCCACCAGCAGAGATCTCGGAGGGGATGAGCAGTTCTTC. Its protein is CATSRDLGGDEQFF.